Listed below are T cell receptor beta chains from one sample, sequenced in a study of shared clonotypes between healthy human individuals. The table came from immunoSEQ multiplex PCR; TCRdb's copy has only in-frame clones and leaves some out. The sample carries hundreds of thousands of clones, roughly 80% recorded once. Source material: memory CD4+ T cells sorted from blood. These TCRs come from a man in his thirties or forties in good health. Each CDR3 is given with its conserved first and last residue. A D gene is named only where the DNA matches it firmly. Size is stated for part of the rows, as once, few or many counts, or as a class when the clone is expanded.

size,D,J,V,DNA,CDR3
.,.,TRBJ2-7,TRBV7-2,TGTGCCAGCAGCCCATTACGGGCTCGGTACGAGCAGTACTTC,CASSPLRARYEQYF
.,TRBD1,TRBJ2-1,TRBV5-6,TGTGCCAGCAGCTTGACAGGGGAGAAGAATGAGCAGTTCTTC,CASSLTGEKNEQFF
.,TRBD2,TRBJ2-7,TRBV30,TGTGCCTGGAGGCGGGAGGGCCTCTACGAGCAGTACTTC,CAWRREGLYEQYF
.,.,TRBJ1-5,TRBV2,TGTGCCAGCAGTGAAGGGACATCTCGGCATCAGCCCCAGCATTTT,CASSEGTSRHQPQHF
.,.,TRBJ2-7,TRBV29-1,TGCAGCGTTGGCCCCCTTGGGGCCTACGAGCAGTACTTC,CSVGPLGAYEQYF
.,.,TRBJ2-2,TRBV6-6,TGTGCCAGCAGTTCTCCGGGACCGAGTGGAACCGGGGAGCTGTTTTTT,CASSSPGPSGTGELFF
few,.,TRBJ2-7,TRBV4-3,TGCGCCAGCAGCCAAGCGGGGCGGGTCGTCTTTAGCTCCTACGAGCAGTACTTC,CASSQAGRVVFSSYEQYF
.,.,TRBJ1-2,TRBV10-3,TGTGCCATCAGTGAGACCGAGATAGTGCCTAACTATGGCTACACCTTC,CAISETEIVPNYGYTF
.,.,TRBJ2-5,TRBV7-9,TGTGCCAGCAGCCCGACAGAGGGGGGAGAGACCCAGTACTTC,CASSPTEGGETQYF
.,.,TRBJ1-2,TRBV4-3,TGCGCCAGCAGCCAAGATTTAGGGAGAGGAAACTATGGCTACACCTTC,CASSQDLGRGNYGYTF
few,.,TRBJ2-2,TRBV28,TGTGCCAGCAGCAAGGGGGGTGGTGGAACCGGGGAGCTGTTTTTT,CASSKGGGGTGELFF
few,TRBD1,TRBJ2-6,TRBV7-8,TGTGCCAGCAGCGCCCGGGACAGGGGTCTATCTGGGGCCAACGTCCTGACTTTC,CASSARDRGLSGANVLTF
once,.,TRBJ2-1,TRBV25-1,TGTGCCAGCAAATCCCCCTTCTACAATGAGCAGTTCTTC,CASKSPFYNEQFF
.,TRBD2,TRBJ2-2,TRBV6-1,TGTGCCAGCAGCACTAGCGGGAGAGACACCGGGGAGCTGTTTTTT,CASSTSGRDTGELFF
few,.,TRBJ2-7,TRBV7-2,TGTGCCAGCAGCGTGGGGAGCGGACCCTACGAGCAGTACTTC,CASSVGSGPYEQYF
.,.,TRBJ1-5,TRBV10-3,TGTGCCATCAGTGAGTCAGGGGGGGAGCAGCCCCAGCATTTT,CAISESGGEQPQHF
.,TRBD2,TRBJ2-3,TRBV15,TGTGCCACCAGCAGAGATATGAGGGAGGGAGATACGCAGTATTTT,CATSRDMREGDTQYF